The 17 T cell receptor beta chains in this list originate from one sample, sequenced in a study of blood T cell repertoires in COVID-19. The protocol was immunoSEQ multiplex PCR, while the TCRdb copy is restricted to in-frame clones and leaves out a portion. Of 250,000 to 350,000 clones detected, around nine tenths appear once; the ten largest clones hold about 5.5%. Sequencing was performed on PBMCs or T cells enriched from blood (not recorded which). Receptors originate from a woman aged 40-49 years who had recovered from COVID-19.

This clone was detected once. The chain employs TRBV11-2 and TRBJ1-3; D uncertain. Germline lookup yields CDR1 SGHAT and CDR2 FQNNGV. The germline V and J ends were trimmed by 5 bases and 4 bases, with 18 bases remaining between them. The CDR3 consists of 16 residues. In DNA form, the CDR3 reads TGTGCCAGCAGCCCTCCCCGCACCGCTAGAGGAAACACCATATATTTT. Encoded protein: CASSPPRTARGNTIYF.

The J gene is TRBJ1-2, the V gene TRBV7-2, with 10 bases lining up with TRBD1. The CDR3 is 17 amino acids. Looked up from germline, CDR1 is SGHTA and CDR2 is FQGNSA. Trimming took 4 bases from V and 1 from J; bases not matched to a gene: 9. Here the CDR3 DNA reads TGTGCCAGCAGCTCGCCGGGGACAGGGGTTGATAACTATGGCTACACCTTC. Its protein is CASSSPGTGVDNYGYTF.

The chain employs TRBV3-1 (or the pseudogene TRBV3-2) and TRBJ1-5, with TRBD1 matching 7 bases. Trimming at V came to 3 bases and at J to 6 bases, leaving 8 bases not matched to a gene. In germline, CDR1 is LGHDT, CDR2 YNNKEL (reference sequence). The CDR3 has 15 residues. The CDR3 protein is CASSQGTVGVQPQHF. The CDR3 nucleotides read TGTGCCAGCAGCCAGGGGACAGTCGGTGTTCAGCCCCAGCATTTT.

The rearrangement links TRBV3-1 (or the pseudogene TRBV3-2) to TRBJ1-1, with TRBD1 as a possible D gene (5 bases). V was shortened by 0 bases and J by 10 bases, with 15 bases between the two germline ends. This CDR3 is built from 14 residues. The germline CDR1 and CDR2 sequences are LGHDT and YNNKEL (reference sequence). The CDR3 DNA reads TGTGCCAGCAGCCAAGAGCGGGGGTTAGGGTCAGCTTTCTTT. Protein sequence: CASSQERGLGSAFF.

This clone was seen more than once but under ten times. This sequence joins TRBV6-2 or TRBV6-3 and TRBJ2-7, with D perhaps matching TRBD1 (5 bases). V was cut by 5 bases and J by 2 bases, with 7 bases left in between. Germline assignment: CDR1 MNHEY and CDR2 SVGEGT. CDR3 size: 12 residues. The CDR3 DNA follows: TGTGCCAGCAGTCCAGGGACCTACGAGCAGTACTTC. This codes for CASSPGTYEQYF.

As for this clone: The junction departs from germline at one end; a sequencing error may be responsible. The chain employs TRBV28 and TRBJ1-5; TRBD1 aligns across 9 bases. The CDR3 loop spans 14 amino acids. Germline CDR1 is MDHEN and CDR2 is SYDVKM. The CDR3 DNA reads as TGTGCCACCAACGGACAGGGGAGCACTCAGCCCCAGCATTTT. Its translation is CATNGQGSTQPQHF.

The V gene is TRBV2, the J gene TRBJ2-3; 11 nucleotides match TRBD2. CDR3 length: 16 residues. V lost 5 bases, J lost 1 base, and 5 bases stayed unmatched. Germline CDR1 reads SNHLY; CDR2 reads FYNNEI. CDR3: CASSTTGLAGTDTQYF. CDR3 DNA: TGTGCCAGCAGTACAACGGGACTAGCGGGCACAGATACGCAGTATTTT.

V and J are TRBV11-2 and TRBJ2-7, with 7 bases that match TRBD1. The CDR3 sequence is 15 residues long. Germline lookup yields CDR1 SGHAT and CDR2 FQNNGV. V dropped 3 bases and J dropped 0; count of bases not matched to a gene: 5. CDR3 in DNA: TGTGCCAGCAGCTTGGACAGGCCGAGCTCCTACGAGCAGTACTTC. It translates to CASSLDRPSSYEQYF.

The CDR3 nucleotides read TGCGCCAGCAGCCAACTGGGACTACGGTTCAACGAGCAGTACTTC. It is translated as CASSQLGLRFNEQYF. This chain links TRBV4-1 with TRBJ2-7, with 7 bases lining up with TRBD2. This CDR3 contains 15 residues. Trimming took 2 bases from V and 5 from J; bases not matched to a gene: 9. Germline V CDR1 and CDR2: MGHRA, YSYEKL.

This chain links TRBV30 with TRBJ2-7, with D unresolved. CDR1 and CDR2 (germline): GTSNPN, SVGIG (reference sequence). The CDR3 has 13 amino acids. Trimming stripped 7 bases from V and 6 bases from J, with 19 bases between. The CDR3 reads CALGRRPPGEQYF. The CDR3 DNA is TGTGCCTTAGGCAGGCGCCCTCCCGGCGAGCAGTACTTC. Full variable domain (rest looked up from reference TRBV30 and TRBJ2-7): SQTIHQWPATLVQPVGSPLSLECTVEGTSNPNLYWYRQAAGRGLQLLFYSVGIGQISSEVPQNLSASRPQDRQFILSSKKLLLSDSGFYLCALGRRPPGEQYFGPGTRLTVT.

The chain employs TRBV7-2 and TRBJ2-7; the match to TRBD2 covers 7 bases. The CDR3 extends over 14 amino acids. The V segment lost 0 bases and the J segment 3 bases; nucleotides outside the gene matches: 2. Germline V gene lookup returns CDR1 SGHTA and CDR2 FQGNSA. This chain's CDR3 is CASSLAGGLYEQYF. CDR3 DNA sequence: TGTGCCAGCAGCTTAGCGGGAGGGCTCTACGAGCAGTACTTC.

DNA for the CDR3: TGCACCAGCAGCCAAGAATTAGCGGAACCAGAACCCTCCTACGAGCAGTACTTC. It codes for CTSSQELAEPEPSYEQYF. The chain combines TRBV1 with TRBJ2-7; the table's D call TRBD2 went unverified against the DNA. TRBV1 is recorded as a pseudogene. The CDR3 has 18 amino acids.

In its sample, this clone was seen a few times. This chain uses TRBV11-3 with TRBJ2-1; the match to TRBD1 covers 10 bases. Per germline, CDR1 SGHNT and CDR2 YENEEA. J gave up 7 bases and V 5 bases, and 8 bases lay outside the gene matches. This CDR3 comprises 15 residues. DNA of the CDR3: TGTGCCAGCAGCACGGGACAGGGGTCTACTAATGAGCAGTTCTTC. It translates to CASSTGQGSTNEQFF.

This clone came up once. The gene calls are TRBV15 and TRBJ2-3; 8 bases are shared with TRBD2. Germline V gene lookup returns CDR1 LNHNV and CDR2 YYDKDF (reference sequence). The V gene end was trimmed by 0 bases and the J gene end by 1 base; junction bases not matched to a gene: 21. CDR3 length equals 22 residues. In DNA, the CDR3 is TGTGCCACCAGCAGAGACACGCCTAGCGGGCCCGGCGAGACTGACCGCACAGATACGCAGTATTTT. It encodes CATSRDTPSGPGETDRTDTQYF. The entire variable domain, with the rest obtained from reference TRBV15 and TRBJ2-3, is as follows: DAMVIQNPRYQVTQFGKPVTLSCSQTLNHNVMYWYQQKSSQAPKLLFHYYDKDFNNEADTPDNFQSRRPNTSFCFLDIRSPGLGDTAMYLCATSRDTPSGPGETDRTDTQYFGPGTRLTVL.

This clone occurred once. The chain joins TRBV27 to TRBJ1-5; no clear D. Germline assignment: CDR1 MNHEY and CDR2 SMNVEV (reference sequence). Trimming shortened V by 0 bases and J by 3 bases, and 9 bases separated the two germline ends. The CDR3 is 15 amino acids. Here the CDR3 reads CASSLSGLSNQPQHF. The CDR3 bases are TGTGCCAGCAGTTTATCCGGACTGTCCAATCAGCCCCAGCATTTT.

This clone was detected once. The chain uses TRBV2 and TRBJ2-5, with 9 positions matching TRBD2. Germline V lookup: CDR1 SNHLY, CDR2 FYNNEI. V dropped 8 bases and J dropped 5; count of bases not matched to a gene: 9. CDR3 length: 14 residues. CDR3 nucleotides: TGTGCCAGCTCGGGACTAGCTGTTCTGGAGACCCAGTACTTC. It codes for CASSGLAVLETQYF.

This CDR3 is CASSYALGQGGYEQYF. CDR3 in DNA: TGTGCCAGCAGTTATGCTCTGGGACAGGGCGGCTACGAGCAGTACTTC. This chain joins TRBV6-5 and TRBJ2-7; 9 nucleotides match TRBD1. The junction had 9 bases not matched to a gene; V was cut back by 3 bases and J by 3 bases. The length of the CDR3 is 16 residues. CDR1 MNHEY and CDR2 SVGAGI come from the germline V gene.